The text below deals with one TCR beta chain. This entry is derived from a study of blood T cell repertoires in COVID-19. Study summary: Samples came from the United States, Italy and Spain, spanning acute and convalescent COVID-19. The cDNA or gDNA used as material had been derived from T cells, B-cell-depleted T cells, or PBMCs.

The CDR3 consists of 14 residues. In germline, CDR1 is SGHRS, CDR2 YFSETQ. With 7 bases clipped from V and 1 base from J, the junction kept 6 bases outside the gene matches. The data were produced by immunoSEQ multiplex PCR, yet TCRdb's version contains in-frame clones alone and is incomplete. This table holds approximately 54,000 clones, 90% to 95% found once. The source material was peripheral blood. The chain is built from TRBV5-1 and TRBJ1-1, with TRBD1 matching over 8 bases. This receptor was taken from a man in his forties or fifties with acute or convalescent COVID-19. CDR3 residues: CASSDGTGNTEAFF. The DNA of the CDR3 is TGCGCCAGCTCGGACGGGACAGGGAACACTGAAGCTTTCTTT.